A selection of T cell receptor beta chains follows, all from one sample in a study of T-cell reconstitution after alpha-beta-depleted transplantation in children. TCRdb itself ran the PCR reads through MiXCR, one entry per CDR3 protein. The sample lists around 800,000 distinct CDR3 sequences; roughly 15% were seen once. The sequenced sample was PBMCs, mostly from graft donor cells, obtained 360 days after TCRalphabeta/CD19-depleted stem cell transplant. The receptors originated from a male patient younger than 18 who had a stem cell transplant for acute lymphoblastic leukemia, so the T cells may come from the graft donor. Both conserved end residues are part of each CDR3. A clone size is listed for some rows: how often the clone was seen (once, few, many), or a class if it is expanded.

V gene	clone size	J gene	CDR3 protein
TRBV7-3	.	TRBJ1-4	CASSPIVLRDEKLFF
TRBV29-1	few	TRBJ2-7	CSVPTSGTTYEQYF
TRBV20-1	.	TRBJ2-4	CSASSGGPRENIQYF
TRBV4-1	few	TRBJ2-3	CASSGASGPNTDTQYF
TRBV2	.	TRBJ2-1	CASTPRGLAGVRNEQFF
TRBV12-3/TRBV12-4	.	TRBJ2-3	CASSFPVVGGTDTQYF
TRBV7-9	few	TRBJ2-7	CASSFQRGASYEQYF
TRBV5-1	few	TRBJ2-7	CASSRGTSAFYEQYF
TRBV14	.	TRBJ2-5	CASSPVQRREETQYF
TRBV12-3/TRBV12-4	.	TRBJ2-1	CASRSPGLAILRRSYNEQFF
TRBV6-1	.	TRBJ1-5	CASKTMTGGEAQHF
TRBV6-4	few	TRBJ1-5	CASSDPSTGGRLYSNQPQHF
TRBV12-3/TRBV12-4	.	TRBJ2-7	CASSLRWGDSYEQYF
TRBV27	.	TRBJ1-2	CASSFQGGDYGYTF
TRBV28	few	TRBJ1-1	CASSLYQTGGTNTEAFF
TRBV18	.	TRBJ1-1	CASSPSWGLDTEAFF